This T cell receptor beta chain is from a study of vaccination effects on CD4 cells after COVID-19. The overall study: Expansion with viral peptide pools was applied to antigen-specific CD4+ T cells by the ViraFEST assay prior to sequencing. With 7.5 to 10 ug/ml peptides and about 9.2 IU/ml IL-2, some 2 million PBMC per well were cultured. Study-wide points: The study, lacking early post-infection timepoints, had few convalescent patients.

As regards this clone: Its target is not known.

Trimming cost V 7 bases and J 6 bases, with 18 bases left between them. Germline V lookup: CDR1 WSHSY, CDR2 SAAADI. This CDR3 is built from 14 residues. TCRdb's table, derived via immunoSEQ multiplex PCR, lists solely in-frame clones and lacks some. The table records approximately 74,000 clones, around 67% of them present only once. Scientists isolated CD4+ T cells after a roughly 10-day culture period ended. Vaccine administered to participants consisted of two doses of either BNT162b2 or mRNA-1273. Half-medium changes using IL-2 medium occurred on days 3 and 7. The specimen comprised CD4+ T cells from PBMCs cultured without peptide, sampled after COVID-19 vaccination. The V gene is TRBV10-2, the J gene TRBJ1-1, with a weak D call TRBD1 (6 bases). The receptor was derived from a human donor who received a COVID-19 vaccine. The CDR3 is CASNTGLGRPEAFF. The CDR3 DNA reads TGCGCCAGCAACACAGGGCTTGGAAGACCTGAAGCTTTCTTT.